These 4 T cell receptor beta chains were all obtained from the same sample, sequenced in a study of cytomegalovirus exposure and HLA in healthy donors. The PCR contained 60 Vbeta and 13 Jbeta primers. Sequencing used immunoSEQ multiplex PCR; TCRdb keeps in-frame clones, though not all of them. The profile covers 90,000 to 150,000 clones, with about three quarters appearing a single time and 9.5% to 15% taken by the ten largest. Specimen: PBMCs. The receptors originated from a woman in her forties in good health and CMV-seropositive.

The chain couples TRBV12-5 to TRBJ1-1; possibly TRBD1 for D (5 bases). The CDR3 consists of 14 residues. CDR1 is LGHNT, CDR2 FRNRAP, per germline. Trimming took off 6 bases at V and 1 base at J, with 12 bases between the two ends. CDR3 bases: TGTGCTAGTGGACTAGGGAGGGGGAACACTGAAGCTTTCTTT. It encodes CASGLGRGNTEAFF.

J is TRBJ2-7 and V is TRBV6-4, with TRBD2 identical over 7 bases. V dropped 4 bases and J dropped 5; count of bases not matched to a gene: 8. Per the germline V gene, CDR1 is MRHNA and CDR2 is SNTAGT. This CDR3 comprises 14 residues. CDR3 coding DNA: TGTGCCAGCAGTGTGGAAGCGGGGAGACACGAGCAGTACTTC. It specifies CASSVEAGRHEQYF.

This clone came up a few times. For the CDR3, the DNA is TGTGCCAGCAGTTATTTCGGGACAGGGGGCAAATCACCCCTCCACTTT. The encoded protein is CASSYFGTGGKSPLHF. The gene calls are TRBV6-5 and TRBJ1-6, with 12 bases lining up with TRBD1. The CDR3 has 16 residues. V lost 3 bases, J lost 10 bases, and 7 bases stayed unmatched. Germline lookup yields CDR1 MNHEY and CDR2 SVGAGI.

The chain is built from TRBV21-1 and TRBJ1-6. TRBV21-1 is given as a pseudogene. The CDR3 spans 17 residues. The DNA for the CDR3 is TGTGCCAGCAGCAAAAAGGCGGGCGTCGGAGGTCGGTCACCCCTCCACTTT. As protein: CASSKKAGVGGRSPLHF.